The sequence of this TCR beta chain was determined in a study of T cell responses to AZD1222 COVID-19 vaccine. This CDR3 contains 12 residues. Germline CDR1 MDHEN, CDR2 SYDVKM. V was cut by 1 base and J by 7 bases, with 8 bases left in between. The assay was immunoSEQ multiplex PCR, and TCRdb's table has in-frame clones only and misses some. The sample contains roughly 140,000 clones, about 92% of which appear only once. The origin of this receptor is an adult who had recovered from COVID-19. The V call is TRBV28, the J call TRBJ2-7; TRBD2 might be the D (5 bases). The sample consisted of peripheral blood, taken after recovery from COVID-19. The CDR3 loop is CASSLSWREQYF. As DNA, the CDR3 is TGTGCCAGCAGTTTATCTTGGAGGGAGCAGTACTTC.